The clone carrying this TCR beta chain was counted a few times. This sample stems from a study of early T cells in non-severe SARS-CoV-2 infection. Overall study: Bulk RNA taken from unsorted whole blood was sequenced, leaving chains unpaired.

cDNA molecules, individually, were tagged with unique molecular identifiers. TCRdb called the 5' RACE reads again in MiXCR, with one record for every CDR3 protein. Altogether 75,000 to 80,000 distinct CDR3 sequences are present, approximately 11% being singletons, with the ten largest covering approximately 12%. The sequenced sample was whole blood, obtained at baseline. This sequence was found in an adult who was a healthcare worker with PCR-confirmed SARS-CoV-2 infection or an uninfected control (not recorded which).

DNA of the CDR3: TGTGCCAGCAGTCTGTCGGGCCTCCCCGGGGGCATTCAGTACTTC. This encodes CASSLSGLPGGIQYF. The chain links TRBV6-1 to TRBJ2-4; possible D gene TRBD2, 6 bases. Deletions cut 5 bases from V and 9 bases from J, with 20 bases between. Germline loops: CDR1 MNHNS, CDR2 SASEGT. This CDR3 is 15 amino acids long.